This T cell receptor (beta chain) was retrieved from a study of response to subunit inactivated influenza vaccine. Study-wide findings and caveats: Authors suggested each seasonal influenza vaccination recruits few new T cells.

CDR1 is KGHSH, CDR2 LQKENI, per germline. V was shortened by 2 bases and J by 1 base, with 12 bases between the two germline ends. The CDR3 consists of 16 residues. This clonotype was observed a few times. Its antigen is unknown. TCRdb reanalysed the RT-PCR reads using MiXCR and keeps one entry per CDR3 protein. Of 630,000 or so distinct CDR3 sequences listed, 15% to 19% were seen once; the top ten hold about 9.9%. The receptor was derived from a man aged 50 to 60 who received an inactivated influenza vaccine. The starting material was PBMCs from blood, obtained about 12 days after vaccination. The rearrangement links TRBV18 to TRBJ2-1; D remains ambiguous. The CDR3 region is CASSPMGTVSYNEQFF. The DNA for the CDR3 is TGTGCCAGCTCACCAATGGGCACCGTGTCCTACAATGAGCAGTTCTTC.